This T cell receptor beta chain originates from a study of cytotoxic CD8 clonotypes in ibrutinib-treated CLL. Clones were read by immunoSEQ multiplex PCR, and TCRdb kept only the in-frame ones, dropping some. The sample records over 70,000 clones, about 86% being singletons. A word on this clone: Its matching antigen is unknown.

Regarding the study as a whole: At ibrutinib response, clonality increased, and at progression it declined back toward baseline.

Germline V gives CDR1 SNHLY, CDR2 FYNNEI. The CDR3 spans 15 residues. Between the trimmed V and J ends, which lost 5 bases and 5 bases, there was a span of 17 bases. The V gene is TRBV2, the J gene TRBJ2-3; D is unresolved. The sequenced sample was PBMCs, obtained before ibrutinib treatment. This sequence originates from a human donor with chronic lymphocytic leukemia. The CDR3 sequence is CASSIASILEDTQYF. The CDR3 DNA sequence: TGTGCCAGCAGTATAGCATCGATCCTCGAAGATACGCAGTATTTT.